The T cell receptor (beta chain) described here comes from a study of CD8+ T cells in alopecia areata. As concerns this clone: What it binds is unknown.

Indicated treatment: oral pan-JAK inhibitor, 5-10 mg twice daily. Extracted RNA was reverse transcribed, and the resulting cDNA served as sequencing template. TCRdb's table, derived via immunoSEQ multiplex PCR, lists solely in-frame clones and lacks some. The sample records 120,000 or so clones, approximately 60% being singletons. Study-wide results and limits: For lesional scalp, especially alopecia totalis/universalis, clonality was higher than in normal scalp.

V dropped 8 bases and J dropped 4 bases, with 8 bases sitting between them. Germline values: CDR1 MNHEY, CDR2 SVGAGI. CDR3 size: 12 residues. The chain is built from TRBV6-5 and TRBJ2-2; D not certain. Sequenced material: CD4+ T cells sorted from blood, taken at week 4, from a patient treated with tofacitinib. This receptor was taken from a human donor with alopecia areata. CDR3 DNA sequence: TGTGCCAGCGGCGACGTCACCGGGGAGCTGTTTTTT. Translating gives CASGDVTGELFF.